This T cell receptor beta chain was observed in a study of blood T cell repertoires in COVID-19. Across the whole study: There were acute and convalescent COVID-19 samples, and they came from the United States, Italy and Spain. Nucleic acid was either cDNA or gDNA, and it came from T cells, B-cell-depleted T cells, or PBMCs.

In the source study's methods: Scientists estimated how many nucleated cells there were by amplifying reference gene primers. Clones were sequenced by immunoSEQ multiplex PCR, and TCRdb holds only the in-frame ones, with some missing. Clone size and V and J calls were adopted from that table, with D and trimming inferred from the DNA. In the table there are about 490,000 clones, approximately 83% of which are singletons. V was cut by 4 bases and J by 3 bases, with 11 bases left in between. The CDR3 consists of 14 residues. The germline V gene encodes CDR1 SGHRS and CDR2 YFSETQ. Source material: peripheral blood. This clonotype originated in a human donor in a cohort sampled during active COVID-19. The V and J genes are TRBV5-1 and TRBJ1-5, with D possibly matching TRBD1 (6 bases). The CDR3 loop is CASSPGGANQPQHF. The CDR3 bases are TGCGCCAGCAGCCCTGGGGGGGCCAATCAGCCCCAGCATTTT.